This T cell receptor beta chain derives from a study of monozygotic twins with inflammatory bowel disease. Notes on the study in general: On the inverse Simpson index, IBD patients scored lower for TCRbeta diversity than healthy co-twins. A single strong clonotype or signal linked to IBD was not supported.

About this clonotype: Antigen unknown.

Addition of UMIs with a 6-nucleotide sample barcode was achieved by template switching. Both TCRalpha and TCRbeta cDNA were subjected to two nested PCRs lasting roughly 16 and 10 cycles. TCRdb derives one entry per CDR3 protein from the 5' RACE reads, leaving out DNA. Reported are roughly 320,000 distinct CDR3 sequences; the ten largest clones contain approximately 5.4%. The CDR3 is 15 amino acids. Germline assignment: CDR1 SGHTA and CDR2 FQGTGA. The V gene is TRBV7-3, the J gene TRBJ2-7; with no DNA, the TCRdb D assignment of TRBD1 cannot be verified. The sample comprised blood. The clonotype was recovered from a human donor with ulcerative colitis or Crohn's disease, or a healthy co-twin of an affected twin (not recorded which). CDR3 region: CASSLNPAGAHEQYF.